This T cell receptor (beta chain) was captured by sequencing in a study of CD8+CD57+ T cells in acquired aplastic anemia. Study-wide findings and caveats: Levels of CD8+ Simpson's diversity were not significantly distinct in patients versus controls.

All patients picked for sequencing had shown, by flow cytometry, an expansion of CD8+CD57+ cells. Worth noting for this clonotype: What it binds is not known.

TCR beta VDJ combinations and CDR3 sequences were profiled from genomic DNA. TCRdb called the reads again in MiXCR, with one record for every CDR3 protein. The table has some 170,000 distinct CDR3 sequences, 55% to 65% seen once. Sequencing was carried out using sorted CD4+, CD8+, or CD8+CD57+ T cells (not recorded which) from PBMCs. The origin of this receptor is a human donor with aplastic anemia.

The CDR3 nucleotides are TGTGCCATCAGGGATTCGGGGGCAGCCTCGAACACTGAAGCTTTCTTT. As protein: CAIRDSGAASNTEAFF. V and J are TRBV10-3 and TRBJ1-1; weak D call: TRBD1 (6 bases). The CDR3 extends over 16 amino acids. Trimming pared 6 bases from V and 1 base from J, leaving 18 bases between. Per germline, CDR1 ENHRY and CDR2 SYGVKD.